This is a list of T cell receptor beta chains from one sample in a study of T cell responses to AZD1222 COVID-19 vaccine. Some clones are missing from TCRdb's copy, which holds only in-frame ones; the method was immunoSEQ multiplex PCR. Of roughly 96,000 clones listed, 80% to 90% were seen once; the top ten hold roughly 1.7%. The sequencing here drew on peripheral blood, taken on day 0 of AZD1222 vaccination. The receptors originated from an adult in good health. Both conserved end residues are trimmed from each CDR3. Fields, in order: CDR3 length, clone size, V gene, CDR3 protein. Only part of the rows carry a size: once, few, many, or a class if the clone is expanded.

len: 11; abundance: once; v_gene: TRBV29-1; CDR3aa: SASDSRNTEAF
len: 12; abundance: NA; v_gene: TRBV3-1/TRBV3-2; CDR3aa: ASSQDGGSYEQY
len: 12; abundance: NA; v_gene: TRBV7-7; CDR3aa: ASSQGTSGNTIY
len: 13; abundance: NA; v_gene: TRBV4-1; CDR3aa: ASSQGSLEEETQY
len: 14; abundance: few; v_gene: TRBV28; CDR3aa: ASRTGGTGGWYEQY
len: 14; abundance: NA; v_gene: TRBV5-1; CDR3aa: ASSSGTVKADTEAF
len: 12; abundance: NA; v_gene: TRBV10-2; CDR3aa: ASSEAGMGYGYT
len: 14; abundance: NA; v_gene: TRBV5-1; CDR3aa: ASSPTGAGRVIEAF
len: 14; abundance: NA; v_gene: TRBV21-1; CDR3aa: ASSTPWAGANTEAF
len: 13; abundance: few; v_gene: TRBV3-1/TRBV3-2; CDR3aa: ASSHFDRGNTEAF
len: 15; abundance: NA; v_gene: TRBV7-2; CDR3aa: ASSLVAIGVPNTEAF
len: 13; abundance: NA; v_gene: TRBV28; CDR3aa: ASSSVDRLNYGYT
len: 14; abundance: NA; v_gene: TRBV4-1; CDR3aa: ASSLGVAGGKNGYT
len: 14; abundance: NA; v_gene: TRBV7-9; CDR3aa: ASSSQWVEGGPGYT
len: 10; abundance: NA; v_gene: TRBV19; CDR3aa: ASSPTGYGYT
len: 13; abundance: NA; v_gene: TRBV6-5; CDR3aa: ASSYQGRDTDTQY
len: 16; abundance: NA; v_gene: TRBV7-9; CDR3aa: ASSLPFGVQGQNSPLH
len: 12; abundance: NA; v_gene: TRBV11-2; CDR3aa: ASSRDRLSLEAF
len: 11; abundance: NA; v_gene: TRBV19; CDR3aa: ASSISDNYGYT
len: 14; abundance: NA; v_gene: TRBV7-9; CDR3aa: ASSPLGGALNTEAF
len: 11; abundance: NA; v_gene: TRBV10-3; CDR3aa: AISAPANYGYT
len: 9; abundance: once; v_gene: TRBV6-5; CDR3aa: ASSWGYEQY
len: 14; abundance: NA; v_gene: TRBV5-1; CDR3aa: ASSAGPGQGMSTAF
len: 12; abundance: few; v_gene: TRBV6-2/TRBV6-3; CDR3aa: ASSYSRGGYEQY
len: 13; abundance: few; v_gene: TRBV5-1; CDR3aa: ASMDGGALPETQY
len: 12; abundance: NA; v_gene: TRBV6-5; CDR3aa: ASSVINSNQPQH
len: 13; abundance: NA; v_gene: TRBV3-1/TRBV3-2; CDR3aa: ASSHLAGGSYEQY
len: 11; abundance: NA; v_gene: TRBV6-5; CDR3aa: ASSLHGNQPQH
len: 11; abundance: NA; v_gene: TRBV27; CDR3aa: ASNPAGGLEQY
len: 14; abundance: few; v_gene: TRBV5-1; CDR3aa: ASSLDGRGQGYGYT
len: 10; abundance: NA; v_gene: TRBV25-1; CDR3aa: ASSPTGNEQF
len: 13; abundance: NA; v_gene: TRBV2; CDR3aa: ASRPTEYPNEKLF
len: 12; abundance: NA; v_gene: TRBV28; CDR3aa: ASSLDRGREKLF
len: 11; abundance: NA; v_gene: TRBV11-2; CDR3aa: ASSSSTSYEQY
len: 13; abundance: NA; v_gene: TRBV18; CDR3aa: ASSLRRGEGNTIY
len: 10; abundance: NA; v_gene: TRBV18; CDR3aa: ASSPDNQPQH
len: 11; abundance: NA; v_gene: TRBV4-2; CDR3aa: ASSQRINNEQF